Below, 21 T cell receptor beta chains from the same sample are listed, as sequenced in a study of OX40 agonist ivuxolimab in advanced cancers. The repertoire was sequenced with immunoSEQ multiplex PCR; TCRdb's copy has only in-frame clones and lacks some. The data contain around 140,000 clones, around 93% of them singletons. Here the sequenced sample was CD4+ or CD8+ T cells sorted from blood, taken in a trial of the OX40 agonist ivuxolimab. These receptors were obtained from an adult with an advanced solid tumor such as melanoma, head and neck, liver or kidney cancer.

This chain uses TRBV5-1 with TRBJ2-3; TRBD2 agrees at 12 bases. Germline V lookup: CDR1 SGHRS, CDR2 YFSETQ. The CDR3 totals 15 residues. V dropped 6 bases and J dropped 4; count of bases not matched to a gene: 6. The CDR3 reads CASTLAGGLADTQYF. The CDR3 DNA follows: TGCGCCAGCACTCTAGCGGGGGGGCTCGCAGATACGCAGTATTTT.

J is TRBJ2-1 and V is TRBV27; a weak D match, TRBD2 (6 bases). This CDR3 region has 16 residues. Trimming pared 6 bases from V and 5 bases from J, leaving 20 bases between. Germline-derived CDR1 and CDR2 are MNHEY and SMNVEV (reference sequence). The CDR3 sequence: CASSPFPAGFHNEQFF. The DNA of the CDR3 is TGTGCCAGCAGCCCTTTTCCAGCGGGTTTCCACAATGAGCAGTTCTTC.

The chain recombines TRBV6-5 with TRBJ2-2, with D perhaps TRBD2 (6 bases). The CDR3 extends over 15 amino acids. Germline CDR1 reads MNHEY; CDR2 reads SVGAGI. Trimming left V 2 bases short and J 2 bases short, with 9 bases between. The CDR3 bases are TGTGCCAGCAGTTACGGAGGGTTTAACACCGGGGAGCTGTTTTTT. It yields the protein CASSYGGFNTGELFF.

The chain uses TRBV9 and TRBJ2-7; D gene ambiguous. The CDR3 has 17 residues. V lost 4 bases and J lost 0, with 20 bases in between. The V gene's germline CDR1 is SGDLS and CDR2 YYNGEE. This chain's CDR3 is CASSPRLEALSSYEQYF. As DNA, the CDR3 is TGTGCCAGCAGCCCTCGTTTGGAAGCCCTGAGCTCCTACGAGCAGTACTTC.

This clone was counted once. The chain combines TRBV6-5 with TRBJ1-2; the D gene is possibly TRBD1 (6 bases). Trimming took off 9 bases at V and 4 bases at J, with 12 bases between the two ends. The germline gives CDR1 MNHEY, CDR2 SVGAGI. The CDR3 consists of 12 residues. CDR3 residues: CASRGRSYGYTF. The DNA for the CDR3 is TGTGCCAGTAGGGGGAGAAGCTATGGCTACACCTTC.

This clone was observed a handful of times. CDR3 bases: TGTGCCAGTACCCAGGGGGATTCACCCCTCCACTTT. Protein sequence: CASTQGDSPLHF. The chain joins TRBV5-4 to TRBJ1-6, with TRBD1 matching over 7 bases. Germline assignment: CDR1 SGHNT and CDR2 YYREEE (reference sequence). The CDR3 is 12 amino acids. V gave up 8 bases and J gave up 8 bases; unmatched junction bases: 4.

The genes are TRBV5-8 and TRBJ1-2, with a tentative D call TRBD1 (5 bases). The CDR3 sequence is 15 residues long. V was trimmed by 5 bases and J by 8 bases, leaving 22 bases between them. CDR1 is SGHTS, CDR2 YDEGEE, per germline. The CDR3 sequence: CASRRGVGRAEGYTF. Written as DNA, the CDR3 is TGTGCCAGCAGACGGGGGGTCGGACGGGCTGAGGGCTACACCTTC.

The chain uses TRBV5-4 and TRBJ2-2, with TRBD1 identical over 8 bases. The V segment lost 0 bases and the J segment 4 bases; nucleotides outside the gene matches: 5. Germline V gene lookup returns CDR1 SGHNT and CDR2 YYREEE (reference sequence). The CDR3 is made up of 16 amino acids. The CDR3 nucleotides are TGTGCCAGCAGCTTGGGACAGGGGAGGAGCACCGGGGAGCTGTTTTTT. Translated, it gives CASSLGQGRSTGELFF.

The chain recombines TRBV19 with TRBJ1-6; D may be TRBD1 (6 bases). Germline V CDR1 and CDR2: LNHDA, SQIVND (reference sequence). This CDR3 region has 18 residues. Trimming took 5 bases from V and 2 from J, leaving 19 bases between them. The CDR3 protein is CASSVDRPPAPYNSPLHF. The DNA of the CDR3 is TGTGCCAGTAGTGTCGACAGGCCCCCGGCCCCCTATAATTCACCCCTCCACTTT.

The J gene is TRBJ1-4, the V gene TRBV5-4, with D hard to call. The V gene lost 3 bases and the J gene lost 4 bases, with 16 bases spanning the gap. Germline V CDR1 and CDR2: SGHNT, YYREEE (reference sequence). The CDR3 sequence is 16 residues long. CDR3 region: CASSSPHRALNEKLFF. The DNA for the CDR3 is TGTGCCAGCAGCTCCCCACACCGGGCCCTTAATGAAAAACTGTTTTTT. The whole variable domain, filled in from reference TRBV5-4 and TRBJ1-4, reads ETGVTQSPTHLIKTRGQQVTLRCSSQSGHNTVSWYQQALGQGPQFIFQYYREEENGRGNFPPRFSGLQFPNYSSELNVNALELDDSALYLCASSSPHRALNEKLFFGSGTQLSVL.

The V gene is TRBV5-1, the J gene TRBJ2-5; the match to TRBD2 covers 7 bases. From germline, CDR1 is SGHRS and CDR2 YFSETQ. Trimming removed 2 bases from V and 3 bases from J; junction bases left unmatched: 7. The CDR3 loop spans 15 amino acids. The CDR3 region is CASSFSLGREETQYF. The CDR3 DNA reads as TGCGCCAGCAGCTTCTCTTTAGGGAGGGAAGAGACCCAGTACTTC.

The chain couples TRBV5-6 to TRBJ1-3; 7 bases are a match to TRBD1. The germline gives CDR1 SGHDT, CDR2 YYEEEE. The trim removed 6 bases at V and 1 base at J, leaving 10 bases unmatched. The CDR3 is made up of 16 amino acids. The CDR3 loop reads CASNDRGGVSGNTIYF. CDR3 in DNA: TGTGCCAGCAACGATCGAGGGGGCGTTTCTGGAAACACCATATATTTT.

The CDR3 here is CASSPGRYEQYF. The CDR3 region has the DNA TGTGCCAGCAGCCCGGGCCGTTACGAGCAGTACTTC. The chain employs TRBV6-1 and TRBJ2-7; no clear D gene. The germline gives CDR1 MNHNS, CDR2 SASEGT. The CDR3 totals 12 residues. V lost 6 bases and J lost 4, with 10 bases in between.

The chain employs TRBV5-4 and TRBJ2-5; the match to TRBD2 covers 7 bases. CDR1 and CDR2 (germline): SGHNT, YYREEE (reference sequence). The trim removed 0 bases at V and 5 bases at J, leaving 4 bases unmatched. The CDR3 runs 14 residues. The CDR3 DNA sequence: TGTGCCAGCAGCTTGGTAGGACTAGGGGAGACCCAGTACTTC. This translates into CASSLVGLGETQYF. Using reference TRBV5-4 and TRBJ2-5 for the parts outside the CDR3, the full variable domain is ETGVTQSPTHLIKTRGQQVTLRCSSQSGHNTVSWYQQALGQGPQFIFQYYREEENGRGNFPPRFSGLQFPNYSSELNVNALELDDSALYLCASSLVGLGETQYFGPGTRLLVL.

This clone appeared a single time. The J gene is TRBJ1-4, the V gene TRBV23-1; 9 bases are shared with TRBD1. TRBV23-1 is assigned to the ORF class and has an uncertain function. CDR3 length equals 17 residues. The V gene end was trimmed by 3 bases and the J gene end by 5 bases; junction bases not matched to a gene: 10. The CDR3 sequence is CASSHSPSGTGNEKLFF. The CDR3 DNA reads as TGCGCCAGCAGTCATTCGCCATCCGGGACAGGGAATGAAAAACTGTTTTTT.

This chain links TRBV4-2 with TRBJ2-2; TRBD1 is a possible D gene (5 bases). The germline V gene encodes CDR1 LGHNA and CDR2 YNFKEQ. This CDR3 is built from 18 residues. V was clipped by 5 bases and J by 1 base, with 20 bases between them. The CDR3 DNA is TGTGCCAGCAGCTTGGGGCCGCATGGATTACAGAACACCGGGGAGCTGTTTTTT. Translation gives CASSLGPHGLQNTGELFF.

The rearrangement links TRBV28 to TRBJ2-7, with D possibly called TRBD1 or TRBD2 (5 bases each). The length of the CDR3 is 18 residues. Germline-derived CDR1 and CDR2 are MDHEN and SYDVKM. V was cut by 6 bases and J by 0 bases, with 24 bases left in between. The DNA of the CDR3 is TGTGCCAGCAGCTACGTAATTTCCGTACGGGGCCTCTCCTACGAGCAGTACTTC. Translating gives CASSYVISVRGLSYEQYF.

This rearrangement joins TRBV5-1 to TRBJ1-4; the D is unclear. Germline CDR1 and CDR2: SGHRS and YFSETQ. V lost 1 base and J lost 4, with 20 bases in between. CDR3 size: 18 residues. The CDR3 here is CASSLPQSASGSNEKLFF. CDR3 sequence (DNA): TGCGCCAGCAGCTTGCCCCAATCTGCTTCTGGAAGTAATGAAAAACTGTTTTTT.

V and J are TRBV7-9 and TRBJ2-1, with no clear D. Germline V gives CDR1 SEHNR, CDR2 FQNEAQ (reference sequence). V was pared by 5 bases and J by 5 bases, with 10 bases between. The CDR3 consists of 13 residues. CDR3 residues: CASSLVAHNEQFF. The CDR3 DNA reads TGTGCCAGCAGCCTTGTGGCGCACAATGAGCAGTTCTTC.

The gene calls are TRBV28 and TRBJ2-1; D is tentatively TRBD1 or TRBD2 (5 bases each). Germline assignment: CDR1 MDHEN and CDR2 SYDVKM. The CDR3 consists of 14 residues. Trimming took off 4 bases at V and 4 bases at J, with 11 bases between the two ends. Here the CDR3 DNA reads TGTGCCAGCAGTTCTCGGGACGGGTACAATGAGCAGTTCTTC. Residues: CASSSRDGYNEQFF.

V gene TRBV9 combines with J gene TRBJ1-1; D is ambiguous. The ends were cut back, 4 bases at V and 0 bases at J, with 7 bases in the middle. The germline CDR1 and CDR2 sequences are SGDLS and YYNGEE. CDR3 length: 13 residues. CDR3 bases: TGTGCCAGCAGCTCCGGGATGAACACTGAAGCTTTCTTT. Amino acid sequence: CASSSGMNTEAFF.